This is a list of T cell receptor beta chains from one sample in a study of blood T cell repertoires in COVID-19. Clones were read by immunoSEQ multiplex PCR, and TCRdb kept only the in-frame ones, dropping some. Of 150,000 to 200,000 clones in the sample, nearly 90% were seen once. Sequencing was carried out using peripheral blood. These receptors were obtained from a man in his late teens or twenties who had recovered from COVID-19. Both conserved end residues are part of each CDR3. Fields, in order: V gene, CDR3 protein.

TRBV27 | CASSPQEFGANVLTF
TRBV6-5 | CASSYGSGGYGYTF
TRBV19 | CASRSGANVLTF
TRBV10-3 | CAISDPGEYRDTQYF
TRBV12-3/TRBV12-4 | CASSNSLSGAFF
TRBV24-1 | CATSDQNSGQGRNEQFF
TRBV10-3 | CATYSPLVPDTQYF
TRBV7-2 | CASSPGGTSGRAIREQYF
TRBV4-1 | CASSQRHGREYDEQYF
TRBV7-9 | CASSNRDLEAFF
TRBV28 | CASNLQGAKNIQYF
TRBV29-1 | CSVVVGASNQPQHF
TRBV5-1 | CASSLGDSNYGYTF
TRBV6-6 | CASSLTDPLSGVLAKNIQYF
TRBV7-9 | CASSTLLSVAQYF
TRBV30 | CAWSAGANYGYTF
TRBV6-6 | CASSYPGTSGAEKFF
TRBV2 | CASNGGSASTDTQYF
TRBV19 | CASSIERGETQYF
TRBV2 | CASRADRGSTEAFF
TRBV5-1 | CASSPGLAGGLTDTQYF
TRBV4-1 | CASSQQGAGNQPQHF
TRBV28 | CASSMDRDFVYEQYF
TRBV27 | CASRASGQITYEQYF
TRBV30 | CAWSPGTGIGQPQHF
TRBV2 | CASRGQGEGNTIYF
TRBV19 | CASSIWGAGELFF
TRBV6-5 | CASKQGGQETQYF
TRBV15 | CATSRAGGSSYNEQFF
TRBV6-5 | CASSPTGYGYTF
TRBV19 | CASNKGGYSNQPQHF
TRBV4-2 | CASRQGGGLTDTQYF
TRBV6-2/TRBV6-3 | CASSPRTGRVAGELFF
TRBV7-8 | CASSLVDRGLEQYF
TRBV6-2/TRBV6-3 | CASSYGGSSYNEQFF
TRBV9 | CASSVATGGSTNEQYF
TRBV19 | CATNIGQGPMNTEAFF
TRBV28 | CASIGGGGKVEAFF
TRBV10-3 | CAISRGAGEKLFF
TRBV6-2/TRBV6-3 | CASSLDRPGTGELFF
TRBV5-1 | CASTGQGPSYNEQFF
TRBV7-2 | CASSGGGQSYSNQPQHF
TRBV19 | CASSPGTAYEQYF
TRBV19 | CASSEQGPRNSPLHF